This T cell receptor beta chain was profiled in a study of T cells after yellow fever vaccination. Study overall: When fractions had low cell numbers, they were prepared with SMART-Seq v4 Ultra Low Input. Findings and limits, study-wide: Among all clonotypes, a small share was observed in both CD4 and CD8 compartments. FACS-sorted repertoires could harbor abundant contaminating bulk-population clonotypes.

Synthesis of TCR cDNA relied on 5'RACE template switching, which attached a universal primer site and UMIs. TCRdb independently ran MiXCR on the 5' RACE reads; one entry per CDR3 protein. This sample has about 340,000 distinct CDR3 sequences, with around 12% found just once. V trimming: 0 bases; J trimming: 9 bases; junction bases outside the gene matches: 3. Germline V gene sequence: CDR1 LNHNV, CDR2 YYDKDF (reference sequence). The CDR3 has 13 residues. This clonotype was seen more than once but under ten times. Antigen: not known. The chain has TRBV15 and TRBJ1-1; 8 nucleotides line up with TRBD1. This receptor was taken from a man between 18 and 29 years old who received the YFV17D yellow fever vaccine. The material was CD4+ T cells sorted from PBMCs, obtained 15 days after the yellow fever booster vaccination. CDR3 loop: CATSRDQGAQAFF. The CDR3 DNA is TGTGCCACCAGCAGAGATCAGGGGGCACAAGCTTTCTTT.